Shown below are 17 T cell receptor beta chains from a single sample sequenced in a study of shared clonotypes between healthy human individuals. Method: immunoSEQ multiplex PCR; TCRdb's copy keeps in-frame clones and lacks some. The data contain fewer than 2.5 million clones, 93% of them seen just once; the ten biggest clones take up about 0.34%. Sequencing was carried out using naive CD4+ T cells from PBMCs. As for subset: CD45RA+ positively selected. The receptors come from a man younger than 35 in good health. Some clones in this sample may be carry-over from other donors' samples.

The chain couples TRBV28 to TRBJ2-2, with a weak D call TRBD2 (6 bases). Germline values: CDR1 MDHEN, CDR2 SYDVKM. The CDR3 has 13 residues. Trimming took 2 bases from V and 8 from J, leaving 9 bases between them. The CDR3 is CASSLTGGGELFF. The CDR3 DNA is TGTGCCAGCAGTTTAACAGGAGGGGGGGAGCTGTTTTTT.

The chain is built from TRBV6-6 and TRBJ1-5; weak D call: TRBD1 (5 bases). Deletions cut 5 bases from V and 2 bases from J, with 13 bases between. The CDR3 extends over 15 amino acids. Germline V CDR1 and CDR2: MNHNY, SVGAGI (reference sequence). The CDR3 spells CASSGSGTGNQPQHF. CDR3 sequence (DNA): TGTGCCAGCAGTGGCTCCGGGACGGGCAATCAGCCCCAGCATTTT.

The chain couples TRBV10-3 to TRBJ2-6; no clear D gene. The CDR3 spans 15 residues. The germline V gene encodes CDR1 ENHRY and CDR2 SYGVKD. V was pared by 2 bases and J by 0 bases, with 5 bases between. In DNA, the CDR3 is TGTGCCATCAGTGAGGGCTACTCTGGGGCCAACGTCCTGACTTTC. Translation: CAISEGYSGANVLTF.

The V and J genes are TRBV9 and TRBJ1-2; D gene unclear. V lost 3 bases and J 4 bases, leaving 16 bases between the germline ends. CDR3 length: 15 residues. CDR1 SGDLS and CDR2 YYNGEE come from the germline V gene. CDR3 in amino acids: CASSAGPAPFYGYTF. CDR3 in DNA: TGTGCCAGCAGCGCCGGACCGGCCCCCTTCTATGGCTACACCTTC.

As for this clone: Other DNA sequences within the sample encode an identical CDR3. V is TRBV7-9 and J is TRBJ1-1; D might be TRBD1 (5 bases). The CDR3 has 12 amino acids. CDR1 and CDR2 from the germline V gene are SEHNR and FQNEAQ (reference sequence). Trimming removed 2 bases from V and 8 bases from J, with 9 bases in between. For the CDR3, the DNA is TGTGCCAGCAGCTTAAGGGGAGAGGAAGCTTTCTTT. Protein sequence: CASSLRGEEAFF.

To note about this clone: This sample includes further DNA sequences coding for the same CDR3. The chain carries TRBV5-1 and TRBJ2-7, with a weak D call TRBD1 (5 bases). This CDR3 contains 14 residues. Between the trimmed V and J ends, which lost 0 bases and 4 bases, there was a span of 11 bases. Germline loops: CDR1 SGHRS, CDR2 YFSETQ. Here the CDR3 reads CASSLAQGRYEQYF. In nucleotides, the CDR3 is TGCGCCAGCAGCTTGGCCCAGGGTCGGTACGAGCAGTACTTC. The full variable domain, rest sourced from reference TRBV5-1 and TRBJ2-7, is KAGVTQTPRYLIKTRGQQVTLSCSPISGHRSVSWYQQTPGQGLQFLFEYFSETQRNKGNFPGRFSGRQFSNSRSEMNVSTLELGDSALYLCASSLAQGRYEQYFGPGTRLTVT.

The J gene is TRBJ2-5, the V gene TRBV7-2; D not certain. The germline gives CDR1 SGHTA, CDR2 FQGNSA. Trimming took 5 bases from V and 11 from J, leaving 21 bases between them. The CDR3 spans 14 residues. The CDR3 sequence is CASSARRTSGEQYF. In DNA, the CDR3 is TGTGCCAGCAGCGCCCGACGGACCTCCGGTGAGCAGTACTTC.

The chain couples TRBV6-5 to TRBJ2-3, with D uncertain. The CDR3 runs to 12 residues. V was trimmed by 6 bases and J by 2 bases, leaving 6 bases between them. The germline V gene has CDR1 MNHEY and CDR2 SVGAGI. The chain's CDR3 is CASRSTTDTQYF. Written as DNA, the CDR3 is TGTGCCAGCAGGTCGACCACAGATACGCAGTATTTT.

This chain links TRBV7-3 with TRBJ2-2; TRBD1 aligns across 7 bases. This CDR3 is 16 amino acids long. V lost 4 bases to trimming and J lost 4 bases; unmatched junction nucleotides: 9. The germline CDR1 and CDR2 sequences are SGHTA and FQGTGA. DNA of the CDR3: TGTGCCAGCAGCTCTCCGACAGGGAAGGGCACCGGGGAGCTGTTTTTT. Its translation is CASSSPTGKGTGELFF. Based on the CDR3 plus reference TRBV7-3 and TRBJ2-2, the full variable domain is GAGVSQTPSNKVTEKGKYVELRCDPISGHTALYWYRQSLGQGPEFLIYFQGTGAADDSGLPNDRFFAVRPEGSVSTLKIQRTERGDSAVYLCASSSPTGKGTGELFFGEGSRLTVL.

The table lists this clone with a few counts. V is TRBV20-1 and J is TRBJ1-1, with D unresolved. V lost 7 bases and J lost 1, with 7 bases in between. CDR3 length equals 11 residues. Per the germline V gene, CDR1 is DFQATT and CDR2 is SNEGSKA (reference sequence). The CDR3 spells CSVSANTEAFF. In DNA form, the CDR3 reads TGCAGTGTGTCAGCGAACACTGAAGCTTTCTTT.

The table lists this clone with a count of one. The same CDR3 arises from other DNA sequences in this sample as well. The chain links TRBV7-2 to TRBJ1-1; D might be TRBD1 (6 bases). CDR3 length: 15 amino acids. The V end lost 2 bases, the J end lost 0 bases, and 10 bases lay between the germline ends. Germline loops: CDR1 SGHTA, CDR2 FQGNSA. CDR3 coding DNA: TGTGCCAGCAGCTTAATGGGGGCAATGAACACTGAAGCTTTCTTT. Protein: CASSLMGAMNTEAFF.

Of note for this clone: The same CDR3 also results from other DNA sequences found in this sample. V usage is TRBV5-4 and J usage is TRBJ2-1, with 7 bases aligning to TRBD1. The CDR3 runs 13 residues. In germline, CDR1 is SGHNT, CDR2 YYREEE (reference sequence). V was pared by 4 bases and J by 4 bases, with 2 bases of the junction left unmatched. CDR3 DNA sequence: TGTGCCAGCAGCCCCAGGGGGTACAATGAGCAGTTCTTC. Translation gives CASSPRGYNEQFF.

There are a few counts of this clone. The chain combines TRBV2 with TRBJ1-4; D is perhaps TRBD1 (6 bases). Trimming took 4 bases from V and 5 from J, leaving 11 bases between them. Germline CDR1 SNHLY, CDR2 FYNNEI. There are 14 residues in the CDR3. DNA for the CDR3: TGTGCCAGCAGTGGATCGGACAGAAATGAAAAACTGTTTTTT. It translates to CASSGSDRNEKLFF.

The rearrangement joins TRBV30 to TRBJ1-1; D not resolved. The CDR3 covers 12 residues. V was trimmed by 1 base and J by 5 bases, leaving 8 bases between them. Germline V gene data show CDR1 as GTSNPN and CDR2 as SVGIG (reference sequence). The CDR3 loop reads CAWSEKGTEAFF. The CDR3 nucleotides are TGTGCCTGGAGTGAAAAAGGGACTGAAGCTTTCTTT.

Only one count was recorded for this clone. CDR3: CASSLGLAGRPTDTQYF. CDR3 DNA sequence: TGTGCCAGCAGCCTCGGACTAGCGGGAAGACCTACAGATACGCAGTATTTT. The V call is TRBV11-2, the J call TRBJ2-3; 12 bases are shared with TRBD2. V was pared by 5 bases and J by 3 bases, with 9 bases of the junction left unmatched. Germline loops: CDR1 SGHAT, CDR2 FQNNGV. CDR3 length: 17 amino acids.

The chain combines TRBV10-3 with TRBJ1-3, with a weak D call TRBD1 (6 bases). Between the trimmed V and J ends, which lost 1 base and 2 bases, there was a span of 15 bases. The CDR3 extends over 17 amino acids. CDR1 is ENHRY, CDR2 SYGVKD, per germline. The CDR3 sequence: CAISEWRGGEPGNTIYF. The CDR3, as DNA: TGTGCCATCAGTGAGTGGAGAGGGGGGGAGCCTGGAAACACCATATATTTT.

In regard to this clone: The sample holds other DNA sequences that translate to the same CDR3. The chain employs TRBV6-5 and TRBJ1-3; D may be TRBD1 (5 bases). Germline lookup yields CDR1 MNHEY and CDR2 SVGAGI. CDR3 length equals 16 residues. Trimming removed 0 bases from V and 0 bases from J, with 9 bases in between. The CDR3 DNA is TGTGCCAGCAGTTACTCGGGGACGGGCTCTGGAAACACCATATATTTT. It is translated as CASSYSGTGSGNTIYF.